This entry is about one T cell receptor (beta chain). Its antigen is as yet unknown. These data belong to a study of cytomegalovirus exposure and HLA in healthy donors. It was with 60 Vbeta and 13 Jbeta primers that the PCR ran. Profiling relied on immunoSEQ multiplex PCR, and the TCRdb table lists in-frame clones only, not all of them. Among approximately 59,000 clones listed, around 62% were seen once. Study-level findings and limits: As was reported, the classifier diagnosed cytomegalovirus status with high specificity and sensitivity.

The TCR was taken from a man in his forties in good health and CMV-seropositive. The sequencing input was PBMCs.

This CDR3 is CASSVATPQRAGVGTSGNTIYF. The CDR3 DNA follows: TGTGCCAGCAGCGTAGCTACCCCCCAGAGGGCCGGTGTGGGGACATCTGGAAACACCATATATTTT. The chain links TRBV9 to TRBJ1-3; D is perhaps TRBD1 (6 bases). From germline, CDR1 is SGDLS and CDR2 YYNGEE. This CDR3 has 22 residues. V lost 0 bases, J lost 1 base, and 29 bases lay in between.